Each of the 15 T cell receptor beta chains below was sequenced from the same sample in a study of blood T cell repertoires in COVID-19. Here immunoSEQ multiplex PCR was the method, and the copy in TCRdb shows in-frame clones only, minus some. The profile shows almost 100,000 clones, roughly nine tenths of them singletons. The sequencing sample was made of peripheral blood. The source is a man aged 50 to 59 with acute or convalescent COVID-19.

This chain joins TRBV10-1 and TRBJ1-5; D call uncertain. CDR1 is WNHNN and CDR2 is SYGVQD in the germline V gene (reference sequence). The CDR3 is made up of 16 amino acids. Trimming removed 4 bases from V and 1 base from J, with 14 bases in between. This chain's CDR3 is CASSVAGSGSNQPQHF. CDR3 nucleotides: TGCGCCAGCAGTGTGGCGGGGTCTGGAAGCAATCAGCCCCAGCATTTT.

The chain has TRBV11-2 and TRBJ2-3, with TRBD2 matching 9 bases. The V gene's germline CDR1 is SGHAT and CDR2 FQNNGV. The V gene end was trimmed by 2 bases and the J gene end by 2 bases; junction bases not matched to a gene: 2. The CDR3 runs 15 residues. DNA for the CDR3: TGTGCCAGCAGCTTAAGACTAGCGGTCACAGATACGCAGTATTTT. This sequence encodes CASSLRLAVTDTQYF.

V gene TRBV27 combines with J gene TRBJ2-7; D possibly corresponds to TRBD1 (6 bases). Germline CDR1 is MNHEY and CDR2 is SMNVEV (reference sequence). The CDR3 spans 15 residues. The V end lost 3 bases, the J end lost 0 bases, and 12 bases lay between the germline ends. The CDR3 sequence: CASSFTGHFSYEQYF. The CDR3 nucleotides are TGTGCCAGCAGTTTCACGGGACACTTCTCCTACGAGCAGTACTTC.

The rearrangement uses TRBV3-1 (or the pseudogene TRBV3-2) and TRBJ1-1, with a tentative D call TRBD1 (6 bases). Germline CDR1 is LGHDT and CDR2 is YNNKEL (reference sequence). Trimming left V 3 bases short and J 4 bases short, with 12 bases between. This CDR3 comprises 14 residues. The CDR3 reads CASSQNRAGTEAFF. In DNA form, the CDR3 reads TGTGCCAGCAGCCAGAACAGGGCGGGCACTGAAGCTTTCTTT.

CDR3 loop: CASIGGGGSYEQYF. The CDR3, as DNA: TGTGCCAGCATAGGGGGCGGCGGCTCCTACGAGCAGTACTTC. V usage is TRBV2 and J usage is TRBJ2-7, with 7 bases aligning to TRBD1. The length of the CDR3 is 14 residues. J gave up 0 bases and V 7 bases, and 6 bases lay outside the gene matches. Germline-derived CDR1 and CDR2 are SNHLY and FYNNEI.

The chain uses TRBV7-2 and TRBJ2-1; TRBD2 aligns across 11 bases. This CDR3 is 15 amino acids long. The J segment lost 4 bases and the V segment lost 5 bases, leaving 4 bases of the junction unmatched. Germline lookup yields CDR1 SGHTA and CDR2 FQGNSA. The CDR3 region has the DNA TGTGCCAGCAGCGTTAGCGGGAGGGATTACAATGAGCAGTTCTTC. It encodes CASSVSGRDYNEQFF.

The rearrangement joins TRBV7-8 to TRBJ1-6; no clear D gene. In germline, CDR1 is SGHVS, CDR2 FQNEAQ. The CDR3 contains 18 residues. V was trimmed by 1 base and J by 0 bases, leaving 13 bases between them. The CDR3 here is CASSLGRLASSYNSPLHF. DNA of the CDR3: TGTGCCAGCAGCTTAGGGCGCTTAGCGAGCTCCTATAATTCACCCCTCCACTTT. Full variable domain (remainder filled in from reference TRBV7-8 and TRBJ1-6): GAGVSQSPRYKVAKRGQDVALRCDPISGHVSLFWYQQALGQGPEFLTYFQNEAQLDKSGLPSDRFFAERPEGSVSTLKIQRTQQEDSAVYLCASSLGRLASSYNSPLHFGNGTRLTVT.

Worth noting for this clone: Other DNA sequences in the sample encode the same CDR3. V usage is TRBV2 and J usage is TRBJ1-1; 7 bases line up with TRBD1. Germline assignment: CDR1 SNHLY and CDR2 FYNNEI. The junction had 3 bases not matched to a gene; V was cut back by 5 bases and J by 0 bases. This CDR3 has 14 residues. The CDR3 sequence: CASSRQGMNTEAFF. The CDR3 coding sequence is TGTGCCAGCAGTCGACAGGGTATGAACACTGAAGCTTTCTTT.

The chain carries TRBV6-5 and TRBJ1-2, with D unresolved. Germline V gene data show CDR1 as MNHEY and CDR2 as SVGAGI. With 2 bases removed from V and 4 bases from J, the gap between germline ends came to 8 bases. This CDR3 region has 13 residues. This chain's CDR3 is CASSYVQSYGYTF. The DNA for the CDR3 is TGTGCCAGCAGTTACGTACAGAGCTATGGCTACACCTTC.

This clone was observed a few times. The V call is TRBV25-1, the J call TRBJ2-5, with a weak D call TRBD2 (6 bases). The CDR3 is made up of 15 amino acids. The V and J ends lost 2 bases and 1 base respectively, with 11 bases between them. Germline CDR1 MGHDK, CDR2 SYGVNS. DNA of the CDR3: TGTGCCAGCAGTGAAGGGAGGTGGCGCCAAGAGACCCAGTACTTC. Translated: CASSEGRWRQETQYF.

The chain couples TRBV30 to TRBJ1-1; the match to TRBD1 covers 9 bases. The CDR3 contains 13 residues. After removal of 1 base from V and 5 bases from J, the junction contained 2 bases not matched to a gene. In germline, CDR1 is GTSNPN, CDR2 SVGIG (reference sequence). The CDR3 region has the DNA TGTGCCTGGAGTGCGGGACAGGGAACTGAAGCTTTCTTT. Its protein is CAWSAGQGTEAFF.

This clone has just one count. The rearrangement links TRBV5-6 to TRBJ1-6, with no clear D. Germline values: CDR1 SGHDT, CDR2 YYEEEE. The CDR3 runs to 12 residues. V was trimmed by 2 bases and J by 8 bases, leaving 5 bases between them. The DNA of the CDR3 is TGTGCCAGCAGCTTCGTTGATTCACCCCTCCACTTT. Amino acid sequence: CASSFVDSPLHF. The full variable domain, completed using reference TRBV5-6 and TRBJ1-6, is DAGVTQSPTHLIKTRGQQVTLRCSPKSGHDTVSWYQQALGQGPQFIFQYYEEEERQRGNFPDRFSGHQFPNYSSELNVNALLLGDSALYLCASSFVDSPLHFGNGTRLTVT.

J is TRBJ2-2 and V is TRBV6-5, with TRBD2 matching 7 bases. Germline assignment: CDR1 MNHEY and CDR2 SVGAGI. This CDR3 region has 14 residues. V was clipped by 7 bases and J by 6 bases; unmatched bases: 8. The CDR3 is CASMTSGIAGELFF. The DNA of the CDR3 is TGTGCCAGCATGACCAGCGGGATCGCCGGGGAGCTGTTTTTT.

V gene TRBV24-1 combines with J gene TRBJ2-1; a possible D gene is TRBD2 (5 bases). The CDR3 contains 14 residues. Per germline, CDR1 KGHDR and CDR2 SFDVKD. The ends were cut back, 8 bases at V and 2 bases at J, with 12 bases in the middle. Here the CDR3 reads CATKGGTAYNEQFF. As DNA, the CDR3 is TGTGCCACCAAAGGAGGAACGGCCTACAATGAGCAGTTCTTC.

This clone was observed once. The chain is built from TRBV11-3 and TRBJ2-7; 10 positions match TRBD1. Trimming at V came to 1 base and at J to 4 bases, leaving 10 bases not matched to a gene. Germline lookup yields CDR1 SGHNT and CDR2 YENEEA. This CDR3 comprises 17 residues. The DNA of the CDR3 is TGTGCCAGCAGCTTAGTGTCAGCGGGACAGGGGTTTTACGAGCAGTACTTC. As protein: CASSLVSAGQGFYEQYF. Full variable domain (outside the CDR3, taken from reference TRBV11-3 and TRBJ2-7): EAGVVQSPRYKIIEKKQPVAFWCNPISGHNTLYWYLQNLGQGPELLIRYENEEAVDDSQLPKDRFSAERLKGVDSTLKIQPAELGDSAVYLCASSLVSAGQGFYEQYFGPGTRLTVT.